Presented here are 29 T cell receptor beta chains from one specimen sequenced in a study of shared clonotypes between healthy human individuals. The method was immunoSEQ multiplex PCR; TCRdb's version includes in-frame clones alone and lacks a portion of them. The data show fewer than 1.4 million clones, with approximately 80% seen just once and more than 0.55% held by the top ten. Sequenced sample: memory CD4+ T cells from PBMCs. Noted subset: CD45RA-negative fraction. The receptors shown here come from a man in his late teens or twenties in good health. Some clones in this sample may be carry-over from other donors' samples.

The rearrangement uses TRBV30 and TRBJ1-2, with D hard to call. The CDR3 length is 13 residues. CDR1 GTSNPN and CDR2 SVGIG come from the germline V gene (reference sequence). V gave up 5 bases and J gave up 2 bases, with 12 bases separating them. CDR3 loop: CAWGAGRNYGYTF. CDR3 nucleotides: TGTGCCTGGGGAGCGGGGAGGAACTATGGCTACACCTTC.

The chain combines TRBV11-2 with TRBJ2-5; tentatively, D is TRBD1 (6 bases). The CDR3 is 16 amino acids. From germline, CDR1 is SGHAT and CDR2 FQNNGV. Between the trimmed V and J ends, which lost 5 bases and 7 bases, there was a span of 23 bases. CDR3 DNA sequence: TGTGCCAGCAGCGTTGTGCAGGGGCCAACCCTCGGGACCCAGTACTTC. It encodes CASSVVQGPTLGTQYF.

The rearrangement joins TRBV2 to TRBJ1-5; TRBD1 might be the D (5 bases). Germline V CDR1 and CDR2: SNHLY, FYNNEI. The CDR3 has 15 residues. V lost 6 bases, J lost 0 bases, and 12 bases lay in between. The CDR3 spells CASSEQGYSNQPQHF. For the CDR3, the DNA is TGTGCCAGCAGCGAGCAGGGTTATAGCAATCAGCCCCAGCATTTT.

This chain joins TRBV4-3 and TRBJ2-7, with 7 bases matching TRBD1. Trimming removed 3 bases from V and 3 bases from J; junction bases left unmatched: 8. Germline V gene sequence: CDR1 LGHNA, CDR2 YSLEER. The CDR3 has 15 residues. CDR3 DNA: TGCGCCAGCAGCCACCTAGCAGGGGGTAGCTACGAGCAGTACTTC. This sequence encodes CASSHLAGGSYEQYF.

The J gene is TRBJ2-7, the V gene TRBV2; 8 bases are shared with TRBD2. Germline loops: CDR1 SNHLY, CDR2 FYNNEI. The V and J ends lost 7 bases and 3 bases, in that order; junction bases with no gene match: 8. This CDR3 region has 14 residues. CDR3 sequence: CASKRGIIDYEQYF. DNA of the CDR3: TGTGCCAGCAAGCGGGGGATCATAGACTACGAGCAGTACTTC.

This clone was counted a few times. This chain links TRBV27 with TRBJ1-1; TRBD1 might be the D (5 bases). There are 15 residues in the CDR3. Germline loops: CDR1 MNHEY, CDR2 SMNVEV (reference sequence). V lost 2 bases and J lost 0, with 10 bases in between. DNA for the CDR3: TGTGCCAGCAGTTTACGGAGGGACCTGAACACTGAAGCTTTCTTT. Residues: CASSLRRDLNTEAFF.

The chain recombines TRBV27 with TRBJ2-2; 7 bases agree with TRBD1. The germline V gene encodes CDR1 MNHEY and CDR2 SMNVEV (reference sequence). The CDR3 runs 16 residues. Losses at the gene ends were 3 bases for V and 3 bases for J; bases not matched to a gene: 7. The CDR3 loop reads CASSLGRGRHTGELFF. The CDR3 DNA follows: TGTGCCAGCAGTTTGGGAAGGGGGCGTCACACCGGGGAGCTGTTTTTT.

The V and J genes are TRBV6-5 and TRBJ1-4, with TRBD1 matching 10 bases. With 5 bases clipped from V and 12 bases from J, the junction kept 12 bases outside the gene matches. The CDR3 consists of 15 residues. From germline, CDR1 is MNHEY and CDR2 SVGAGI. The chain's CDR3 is CASSPGTGAGVELFF. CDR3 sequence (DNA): TGTGCCAGCAGTCCCGGGACAGGGGCGGGCGTCGAACTGTTTTTT.

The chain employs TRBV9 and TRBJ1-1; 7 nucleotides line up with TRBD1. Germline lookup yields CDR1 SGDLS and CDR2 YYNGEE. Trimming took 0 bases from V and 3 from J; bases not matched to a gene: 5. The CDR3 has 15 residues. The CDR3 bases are TGTGCCAGCAGCGTAGGTGGCAGGGGGGACACTGAAGCTTTCTTT. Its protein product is CASSVGGRGDTEAFF.

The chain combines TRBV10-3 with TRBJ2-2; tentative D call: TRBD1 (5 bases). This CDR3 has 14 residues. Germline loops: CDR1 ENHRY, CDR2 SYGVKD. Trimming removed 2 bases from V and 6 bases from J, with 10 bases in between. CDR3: CAISETGLAGELFF. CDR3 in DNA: TGTGCCATCAGTGAGACAGGTCTCGCCGGGGAGCTGTTTTTT.

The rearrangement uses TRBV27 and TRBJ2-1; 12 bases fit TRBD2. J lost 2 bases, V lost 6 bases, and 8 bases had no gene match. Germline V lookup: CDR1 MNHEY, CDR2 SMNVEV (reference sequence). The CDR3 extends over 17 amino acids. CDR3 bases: TGTGCCAGCAGCGGTATATCTAGCGGGAGGGCCTACAATGAGCAGTTCTTC. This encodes CASSGISSGRAYNEQFF.

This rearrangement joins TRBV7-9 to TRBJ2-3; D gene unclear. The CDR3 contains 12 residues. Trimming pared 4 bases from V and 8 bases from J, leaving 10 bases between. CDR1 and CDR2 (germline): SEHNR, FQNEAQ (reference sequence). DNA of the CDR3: TGTGCCAGCAGCTCACCTCAGACTACGCAGTATTTT. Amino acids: CASSSPQTTQYF.

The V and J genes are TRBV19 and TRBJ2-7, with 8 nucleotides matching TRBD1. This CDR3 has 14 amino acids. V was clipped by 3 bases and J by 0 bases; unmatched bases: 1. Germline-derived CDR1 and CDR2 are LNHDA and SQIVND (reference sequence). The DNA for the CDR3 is TGTGCCAGTAGTATCGACAGGGGCTCCTACGAGCAGTACTTC. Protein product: CASSIDRGSYEQYF.

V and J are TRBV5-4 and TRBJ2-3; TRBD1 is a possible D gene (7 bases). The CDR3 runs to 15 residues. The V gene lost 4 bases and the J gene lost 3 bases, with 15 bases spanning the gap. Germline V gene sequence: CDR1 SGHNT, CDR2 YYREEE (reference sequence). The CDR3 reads CASSPPAGQTDTQYF. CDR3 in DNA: TGTGCCAGCAGCCCGCCGGCGGGACAGACAGATACGCAGTATTTT.

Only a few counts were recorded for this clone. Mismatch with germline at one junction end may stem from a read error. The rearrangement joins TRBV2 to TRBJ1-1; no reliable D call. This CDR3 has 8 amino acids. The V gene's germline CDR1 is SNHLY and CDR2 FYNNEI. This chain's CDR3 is CASREAFF. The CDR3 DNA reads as TGTGCCAGCCGTGAAGCTTTCTTT.

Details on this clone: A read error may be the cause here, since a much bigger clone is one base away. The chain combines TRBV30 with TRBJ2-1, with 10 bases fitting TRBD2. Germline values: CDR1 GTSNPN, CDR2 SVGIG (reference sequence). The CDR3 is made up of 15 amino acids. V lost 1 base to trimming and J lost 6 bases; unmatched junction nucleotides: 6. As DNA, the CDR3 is TGTGCCTGGAGTGGGTCTAGCGGGGGAGGCAATGAGCAGTTCTTC. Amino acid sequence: CAWSGSSGGGNEQFF.

CDR3 coding DNA: TGTGCCAGCAGTGCTAGCGGGGGGTCCAATGAGCAGTTCTTC. Its protein product is CASSASGGSNEQFF. This chain uses TRBV28 with TRBJ2-1, with TRBD2 matching 11 bases. Germline values: CDR1 MDHEN, CDR2 SYDVKM. This CDR3 comprises 14 residues. V dropped 5 bases and J dropped 6; count of bases not matched to a gene: 3.

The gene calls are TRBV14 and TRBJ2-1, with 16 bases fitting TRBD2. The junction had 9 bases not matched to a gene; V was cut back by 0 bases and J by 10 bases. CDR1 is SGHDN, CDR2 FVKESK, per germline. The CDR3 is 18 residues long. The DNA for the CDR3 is TGTGCCAGCAGCCAAGATCTGGGACTAGCGGGAGGGTCGGTGGAGCAGTTCTTC. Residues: CASSQDLGLAGGSVEQFF.

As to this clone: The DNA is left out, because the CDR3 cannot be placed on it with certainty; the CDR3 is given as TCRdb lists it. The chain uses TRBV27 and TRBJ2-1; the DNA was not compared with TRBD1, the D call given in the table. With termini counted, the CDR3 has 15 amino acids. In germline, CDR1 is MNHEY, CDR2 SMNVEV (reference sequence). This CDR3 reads CASSFFGQGGGGQFF.

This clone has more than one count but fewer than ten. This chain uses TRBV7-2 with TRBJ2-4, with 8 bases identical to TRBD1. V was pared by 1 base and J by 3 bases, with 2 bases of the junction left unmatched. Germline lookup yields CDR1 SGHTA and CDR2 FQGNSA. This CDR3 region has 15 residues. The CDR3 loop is CASSLVGTGKNIQYF. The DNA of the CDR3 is TGTGCCAGCAGCTTAGTGGGGACAGGCAAAAACATTCAGTACTTC.

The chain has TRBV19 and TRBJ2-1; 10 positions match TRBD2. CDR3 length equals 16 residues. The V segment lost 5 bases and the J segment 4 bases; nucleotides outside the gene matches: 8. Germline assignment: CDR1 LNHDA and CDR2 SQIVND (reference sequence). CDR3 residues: CASSRQLAGLYNEQFF. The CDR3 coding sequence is TGTGCCAGTAGTCGCCAACTAGCGGGGTTATACAATGAGCAGTTCTTC.

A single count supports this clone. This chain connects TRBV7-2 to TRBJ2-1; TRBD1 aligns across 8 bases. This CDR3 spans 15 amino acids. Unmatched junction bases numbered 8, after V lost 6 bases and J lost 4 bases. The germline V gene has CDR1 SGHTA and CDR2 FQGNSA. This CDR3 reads CASRQERQGYNEQFF. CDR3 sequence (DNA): TGTGCCAGCAGACAAGAAAGACAGGGGTACAATGAGCAGTTCTTC. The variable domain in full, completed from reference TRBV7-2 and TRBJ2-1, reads GAGVSQSPSNKVTEKGKDVELRCDPISGHTALYWYRQSLGQGLEFLIYFQGNSAPDKSGLPSDRFSAERTGGSVSTLTIQRTQQEDSAVYLCASRQERQGYNEQFFGPGTRLTVL.

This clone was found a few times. Written as DNA, the CDR3 is TGTGCCAGCAGTTACCTTCGGAGCTCCTACAATGAGCAGTTCTTC. It specifies CASSYLRSSYNEQFF. The chain combines TRBV2 with TRBJ2-1; no definite D call. The CDR3 is made up of 15 amino acids. CDR1 is SNHLY, CDR2 FYNNEI, per germline. V dropped 5 bases and J dropped 0 bases, with 11 bases sitting between them.

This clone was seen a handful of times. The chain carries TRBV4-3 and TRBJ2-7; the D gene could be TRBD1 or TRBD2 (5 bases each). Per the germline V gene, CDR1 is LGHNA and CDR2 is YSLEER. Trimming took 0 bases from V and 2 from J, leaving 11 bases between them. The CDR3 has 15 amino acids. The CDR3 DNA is TGCGCCAGCAGCCAAGAGCAAGGGGAGACCTACGAGCAGTACTTC. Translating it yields CASSQEQGETYEQYF.

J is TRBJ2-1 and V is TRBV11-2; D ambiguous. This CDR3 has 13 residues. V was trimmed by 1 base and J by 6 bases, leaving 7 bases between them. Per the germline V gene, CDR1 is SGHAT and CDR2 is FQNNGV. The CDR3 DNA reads TGTGCCAGCAGCTTAGGCGTAGTCAATGAGCAGTTCTTC. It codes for CASSLGVVNEQFF.

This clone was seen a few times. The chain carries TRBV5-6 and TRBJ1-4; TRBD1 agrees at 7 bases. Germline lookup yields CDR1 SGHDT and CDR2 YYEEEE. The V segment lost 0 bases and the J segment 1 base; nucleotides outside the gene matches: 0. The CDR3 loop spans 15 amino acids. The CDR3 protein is CASSLGDRTNEKLFF. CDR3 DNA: TGTGCCAGCAGCTTGGGGGACAGAACTAATGAAAAACTGTTTTTT. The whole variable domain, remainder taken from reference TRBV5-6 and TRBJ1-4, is DAGVTQSPTHLIKTRGQQVTLRCSPKSGHDTVSWYQQALGQGPQFIFQYYEEEERQRGNFPDRFSGHQFPNYSSELNVNALLLGDSALYLCASSLGDRTNEKLFFGSGTQLSVL.

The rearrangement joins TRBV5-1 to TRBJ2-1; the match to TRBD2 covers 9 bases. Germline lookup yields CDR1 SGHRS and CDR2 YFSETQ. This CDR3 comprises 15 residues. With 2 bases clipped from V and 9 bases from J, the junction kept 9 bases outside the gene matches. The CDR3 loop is CASSLGLAGNGEQFF. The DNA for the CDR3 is TGCGCCAGCAGCTTAGGTCTAGCGGGAAACGGTGAGCAGTTCTTC.

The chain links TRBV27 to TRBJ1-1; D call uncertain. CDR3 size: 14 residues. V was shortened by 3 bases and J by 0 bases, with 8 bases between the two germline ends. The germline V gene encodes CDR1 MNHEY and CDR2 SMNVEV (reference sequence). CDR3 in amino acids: CASSLYSLNTEAFF. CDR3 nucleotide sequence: TGTGCCAGCAGTTTGTACAGCCTGAACACTGAAGCTTTCTTT.

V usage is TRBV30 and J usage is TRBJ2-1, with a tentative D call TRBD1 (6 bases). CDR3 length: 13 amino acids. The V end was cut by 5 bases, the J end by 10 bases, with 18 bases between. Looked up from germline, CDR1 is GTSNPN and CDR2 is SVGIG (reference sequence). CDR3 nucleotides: TGTGCCTGGGAACCGGGACATAGGTCGGAGCAGTTCTTC. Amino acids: CAWEPGHRSEQFF.